This TCR beta chain was captured in a study of graft-versus-host responses after intestinal transplantation. Study information: The recipients all started with anti-thymocyte globulin induction and then took tacrolimus and steroids for roughly three years.

Whole-study findings and limits: Individuals carrying graft-donor T cell macrochimerism showed high graft-versus-host to host-versus-graft clonal ratios in allografts.

The germline CDR1 and CDR2 sequences are LNHDA and SQIVND (reference sequence). V shed 6 bases and J 1 base; nucleotides not matched to a gene: 3. The CDR3 sequence is 14 residues long. The table came from immunoSEQ multiplex PCR; TCRdb's copy has only in-frame clones and leaves some out. The data show 75,000 to 100,000 clones, with more than 75% seen just once and 1.4% to 1.5% held by the top ten. A note on this clone: What it binds is unknown.

V gene TRBV19 combines with J gene TRBJ1-1, with 9 positions matching TRBD1. The sequence came from a human patient who received an intestinal transplant, so some T cells may come from the graft donor. Source: PBMCs, taken 255 days after intestinal transplant. CDR3 in amino acids: CASRRQGGNTEAFF. DNA of the CDR3: TGTGCCAGTAGGAGACAGGGGGGGAACACTGAAGCTTTCTTT.